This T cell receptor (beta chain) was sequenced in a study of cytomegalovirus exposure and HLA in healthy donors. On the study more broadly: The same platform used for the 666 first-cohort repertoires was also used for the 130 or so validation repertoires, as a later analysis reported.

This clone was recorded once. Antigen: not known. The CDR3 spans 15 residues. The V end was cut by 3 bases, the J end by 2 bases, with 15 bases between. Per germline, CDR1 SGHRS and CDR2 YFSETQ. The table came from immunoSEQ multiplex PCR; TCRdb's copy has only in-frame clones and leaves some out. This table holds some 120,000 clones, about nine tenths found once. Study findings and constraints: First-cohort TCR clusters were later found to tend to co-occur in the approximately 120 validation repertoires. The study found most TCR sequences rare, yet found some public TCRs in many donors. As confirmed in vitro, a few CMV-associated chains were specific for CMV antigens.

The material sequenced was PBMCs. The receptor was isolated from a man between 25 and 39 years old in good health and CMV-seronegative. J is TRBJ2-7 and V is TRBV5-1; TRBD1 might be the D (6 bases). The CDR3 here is CASSYAGAKPYEQYF. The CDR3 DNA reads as TGCGCCAGCAGCTACGCAGGGGCGAAGCCCTACGAGCAGTACTTC.